The clone carrying this TCR beta chain was counted many times. Its specificity is unknown. The data are from a study of regulatory T cells in long-lasting Graves disease. Study information: More than 5 years of antithyroid drugs with positive TSH receptor antibodies defined persistent Graves' disease. Notes on the study in general: Limited samples may have lowered accuracy. In persistent patients, shared public clonotypes (around 2,600) outnumbered those in new patients (around 1,000).

This CDR3 has 13 amino acids. The V end lost 6 bases, the J end lost 1 base, and 9 bases lay between the germline ends. Germline-derived CDR1 and CDR2 are SNHLY and FYNNEI. Sample time point: persistent/refractory GD, antithyroid drugs over 5 years with positive TRAb. RNA isolated from PBMCs was used to make the TCR library. CDR3 regions were amplified by Arm-PCR using iRepertoire HTBI primers to build TCR beta libraries. From the multiplex PCR reads, TCRdb called clonotypes with MiXCR, one entry per CDR3 protein. The sample carries 430,000 or so distinct CDR3 sequences, about 21% recorded once. Sequencing was performed on peripheral blood mononuclear cells (PBMCs), taken when the disease was refractory, from a patient treated with antithyroid drugs. This TCR was sampled from a female donor with Graves disease. This chain uses TRBV2 with TRBJ1-1; D perhaps matches TRBD1 (6 bases). DNA of the CDR3: TGTGCCAGCAGCTCCAGGGGGAACACTGAAGCTTTCTTT. Translating gives CASSSRGNTEAFF.